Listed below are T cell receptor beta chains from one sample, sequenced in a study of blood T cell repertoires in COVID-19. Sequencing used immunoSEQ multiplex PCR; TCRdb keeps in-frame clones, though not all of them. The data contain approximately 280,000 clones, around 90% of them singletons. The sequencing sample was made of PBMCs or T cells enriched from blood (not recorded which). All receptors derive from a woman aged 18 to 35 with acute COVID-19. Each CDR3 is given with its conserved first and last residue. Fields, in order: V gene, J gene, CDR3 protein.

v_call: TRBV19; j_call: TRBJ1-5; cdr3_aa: CASSHHRDTNQPQHF
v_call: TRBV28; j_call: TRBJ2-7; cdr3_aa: CASSLGTSGSYEQYF
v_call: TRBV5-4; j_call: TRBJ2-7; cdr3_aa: CASSLERGSHGQYF
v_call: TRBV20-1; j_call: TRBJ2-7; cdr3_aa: CSAEGTGREYF
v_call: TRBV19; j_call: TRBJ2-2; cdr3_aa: CASTRNSDTGELFF
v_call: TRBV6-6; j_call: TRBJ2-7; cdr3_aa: CASRTNSYEQYF
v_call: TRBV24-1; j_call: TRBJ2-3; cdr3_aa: CATSDPGQASDTQYF
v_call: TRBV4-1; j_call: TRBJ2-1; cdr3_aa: CASSQSLGLAGDNEQFF
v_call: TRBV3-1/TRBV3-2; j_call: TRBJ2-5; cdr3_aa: CASSRSGRAQETQYF
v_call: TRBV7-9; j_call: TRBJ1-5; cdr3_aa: CASSLVTVYSNQPQHF
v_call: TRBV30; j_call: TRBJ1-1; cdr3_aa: CASSRGGRMNTEAFF
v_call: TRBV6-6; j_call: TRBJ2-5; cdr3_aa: CASALGRGAETQYF
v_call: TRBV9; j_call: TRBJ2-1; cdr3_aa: CASSHTSGRDNEQFF
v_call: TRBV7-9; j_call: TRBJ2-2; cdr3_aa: CASRQTGANTGELFF
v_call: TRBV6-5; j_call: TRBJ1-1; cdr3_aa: CASSYGRANTEAFF
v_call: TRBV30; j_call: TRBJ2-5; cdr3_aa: CAWRPPRRQQETQYF
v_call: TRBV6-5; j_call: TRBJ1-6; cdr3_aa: CASGGRSYNSPLHF
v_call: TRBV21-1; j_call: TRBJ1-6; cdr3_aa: CASSTTLRLGRQGLVPLHF
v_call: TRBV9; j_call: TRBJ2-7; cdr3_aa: CASSVKQLANVQYF
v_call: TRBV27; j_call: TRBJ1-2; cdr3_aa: CASSEQGLGGYTF
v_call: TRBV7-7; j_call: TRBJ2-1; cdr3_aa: CASSSGTSGRQTTHFEQFF
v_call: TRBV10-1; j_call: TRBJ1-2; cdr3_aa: CASSEAQNYGYTF
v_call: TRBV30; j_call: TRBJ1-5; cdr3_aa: CAWSEQGNQPQHF
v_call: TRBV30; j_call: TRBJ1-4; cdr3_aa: CAWSFSEKLFF
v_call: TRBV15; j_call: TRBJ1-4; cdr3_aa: CATSRGNTGSTNEKLFF
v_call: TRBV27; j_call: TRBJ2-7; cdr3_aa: CASSLKAGATYEQYF
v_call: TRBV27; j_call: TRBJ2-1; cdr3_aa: CASSLRSADNEQFF
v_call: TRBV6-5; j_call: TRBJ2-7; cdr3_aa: CASRGGLAGRREQYF